These 28 T cell receptor beta chains were sequenced from one sample in a study of T-cell memory formation after mild COVID-19. MiXCR was run by TCRdb on the 5' RACE reads, yielding one entry per CDR3 protein. The sample holds 300,000 to 400,000 distinct CDR3 sequences, approximately 15% seen once. Source material: PBMCs or a T cell subset sorted from them (not recorded which). These receptor sequences come from a man younger than 35 who had mild COVID-19 (a few samples of this study predate the infection). Cell type and time point are not known.

The chain links TRBV18 to TRBJ2-7; TRBD2 matches at 13 bases. There are 17 residues in the CDR3. Germline V gene lookup returns CDR1 KGHSH and CDR2 LQKENI. With V trimmed by 2 bases and J by 3 bases, 7 bases remained unmatched. The DNA of the CDR3 is TGTGCCAGCTCACCATCGACTAGCGGGGGGCGCTTCTACGAGCAGTACTTC. This codes for CASSPSTSGGRFYEQYF.

In this sample, this clonotype turned up a few times. V usage is TRBV7-9 and J usage is TRBJ2-4; D possibly corresponds to TRBD1 (7 bases). The V gene's germline CDR1 is SEHNR and CDR2 FQNEAQ (reference sequence). Between the trimmed V and J ends, which lost 6 bases and 1 base, there was a span of 13 bases. CDR3 length: 15 residues. CDR3 residues: CASRPSGGAKNIQYF. The DNA for the CDR3 is TGTGCCAGCAGACCTTCAGGGGGGGCCAAAAACATTCAGTACTTC.

The gene calls are TRBV18 and TRBJ2-4; D is ambiguous. The germline V and J ends were trimmed by 2 bases and 5 bases, with 7 bases remaining between them. The CDR3 runs 13 residues. Looked up from germline, CDR1 is KGHSH and CDR2 is LQKENI. The CDR3 bases are TGTGCCAGCTCACCATCAGGAGAAAACATTCAGTACTTC. This sequence encodes CASSPSGENIQYF.

This clonotype has only a few counts. This rearrangement joins TRBV6-2 or TRBV6-3 to TRBJ2-3; tentative D call: TRBD2 (6 bases). The V gene's germline CDR1 is MNHEY and CDR2 SVGEGT. The CDR3 has 17 amino acids. V lost 6 bases and J 3 bases, leaving 22 bases between the germline ends. Here the CDR3 DNA reads TGTGCCAGCAGCTCTCGGGAGAGGGGTTTTCTGACAGATACGCAGTATTTT. Translated: CASSSRERGFLTDTQYF.

This clonotype was counted between two and nine times. V usage is TRBV6-2 or TRBV6-3 and J usage is TRBJ2-5; D remains ambiguous. The CDR3 is made up of 11 amino acids. V was trimmed by 2 bases and J by 14 bases, leaving 12 bases between them. CDR1 MNHEY and CDR2 SVGEGT come from the germline V gene. CDR3 loop: CASSYTTRYYF. The CDR3 bases are TGTGCCAGCAGTTACACGACACGGTATTACTTC.

This clonotype was detected only a few times. The gene calls are TRBV4-1 and TRBJ2-2, with 15 bases fitting TRBD2. CDR1 is MGHRA and CDR2 is YSYEKL in the germline V gene. J was trimmed by 5 bases and V by 2 bases; bases with no gene match: 3. This CDR3 has 17 residues. The CDR3 DNA is TGCGCCAGCAGCCAACGAGGACTAGCGGGGGGGACCGGGGAGCTGTTTTTT. Translating it yields CASSQRGLAGGTGELFF.

This clonotype has ten or more counts. The V call is TRBV5-1, the J call TRBJ2-3; D is undetermined. This CDR3 region has 13 residues. The V and J ends lost 0 bases and 4 bases respectively, with 6 bases between them. In germline, CDR1 is SGHRS, CDR2 YFSETQ. The CDR3 nucleotides are TGCGCCAGCAGCTTGGTTCGGGCAGATACGCAGTATTTT. As protein: CASSLVRADTQYF. The full variable domain, completed using reference TRBV5-1 and TRBJ2-3, is KAGVTQTPRYLIKTRGQQVTLSCSPISGHRSVSWYQQTPGQGLQFLFEYFSETQRNKGNFPGRFSGRQFSNSRSEMNVSTLELGDSALYLCASSLVRADTQYFGPGTRLTVL.

The chain has TRBV7-6 and TRBJ1-3, with 9 positions matching TRBD1. The J segment lost 0 bases and the V segment lost 5 bases, leaving 14 bases of the junction unmatched. This CDR3 spans 19 amino acids. CDR1 and CDR2 (germline): SGHVS, FNYEAQ. For the CDR3, the DNA is TGTGCCAGCAGCCCCAGCGGGCTACCGGGACAGGGCTCTGGAAACACCATATATTTT. Protein sequence: CASSPSGLPGQGSGNTIYF.

V is TRBV10-3 and J is TRBJ2-5; D might be TRBD1 (6 bases). The CDR3 is 13 residues long. With 10 bases removed from V and 1 base from J, the gap between germline ends came to 13 bases. Germline-derived CDR1 and CDR2 are ENHRY and SYGVKD. The CDR3 sequence is CATRRGFQETQYF. CDR3 bases: TGTGCCACCCGTAGGGGGTTCCAAGAGACCCAGTACTTC.

This clonotype was seen ten or more times. A read error may account for a junction end that differs from germline. The rearrangement joins TRBV5-1 to TRBJ2-3; 7 bases are a match to TRBD1. The CDR3 runs to 15 residues. The germline CDR1 and CDR2 sequences are SGHRS and YFSETQ. In nucleotides, the CDR3 is TGTGCCAGCAGCCTGGGGGACAGAAGCACAGATACGCAGTATTTT. Translated, it gives CASSLGDRSTDTQYF.

This clonotype turned up a few times. The rearrangement uses TRBV6-2 or TRBV6-3 and TRBJ2-1; D ambiguous. Germline V gene data show CDR1 as MNHEY and CDR2 as SVGEGT. The CDR3 consists of 12 residues. The V end was cut by 0 bases, the J end by 4 bases, with 1 base between. In nucleotides, the CDR3 is TGTGCCAGCAGTTACTCATACAATGAGCAGTTCTTC. Amino acid sequence: CASSYSYNEQFF.

CDR3 nucleotide sequence: TGTGCCAGCAGTTTTTTTGGCGAGCAGTACGTC. Its protein product is CASSFFGEQYV. The V call is TRBV6-2 or TRBV6-3, the J call TRBJ2-7; D is uncertain. Per germline, CDR1 MNHEY and CDR2 SVGEGT. Deletions cut 4 bases from V and 6 bases from J, with 7 bases between. The CDR3 runs to 11 residues.

The chain has TRBV11-2 and TRBJ2-6; no firm D call. Trimming cost V 6 bases and J 3 bases, with 9 bases left between them. Germline assignment: CDR1 SGHAT and CDR2 FQNNGV. The CDR3 extends over 14 amino acids. The CDR3 coding sequence is TGTGCCAGCAGGGCGGCGAGTGGGGCCAACGTCCTGACTTTC. This sequence encodes CASRAASGANVLTF.

This sequence joins TRBV11-3 and TRBJ2-2; 8 bases align to TRBD2. This CDR3 is 13 amino acids long. The germline V gene encodes CDR1 SGHNT and CDR2 YENEEA. Trimming at V came to 8 bases and at J to 6 bases, leaving 5 bases not matched to a gene. CDR3 amino acids: CASPGGGSGELFF. The CDR3 nucleotides read TGTGCCAGCCCCGGGGGGGGCTCCGGGGAGCTGTTTTTT.

This clonotype was found many times. CDR3 amino acids: CASSQMETQYF. The CDR3 DNA follows: TGTGCCAGCAGCCAGATGGAGACCCAGTACTTC. The V and J genes are TRBV7-6 and TRBJ2-5; D unclear. CDR3 length: 11 residues. CDR1 is SGHVS and CDR2 is FNYEAQ in the germline V gene. V dropped 5 bases and J dropped 5 bases, with 6 bases sitting between them.

This clonotype was counted ten times or more. The chain joins TRBV7-2 to TRBJ2-7; TRBD2 agrees at 10 bases. The CDR3 has 15 amino acids. Trimming at V came to 4 bases and at J to 2 bases, leaving 5 bases not matched to a gene. Germline assignment: CDR1 SGHTA and CDR2 FQGNSA. The CDR3 is CASSYNSGGPYEQYF. The CDR3, as DNA: TGTGCCAGCAGCTATAATAGCGGGGGGCCCTACGAGCAGTACTTC.

The genes are TRBV5-1 and TRBJ1-6; D gene unclear. This CDR3 comprises 16 residues. V was pared by 0 bases and J by 3 bases, with 10 bases between. The germline V gene encodes CDR1 SGHRS and CDR2 YFSETQ. The CDR3, as DNA: TGCGCCAGCAGCTTGGCCGGCAGAAACTATAATTCACCCCTCCACTTT. Residues: CASSLAGRNYNSPLHF.

This clonotype was counted ten times or more. The CDR3 is CASSRTSVGDYNEQFF. The CDR3 DNA reads TGCGCCAGCAGCCGAACCTCGGTCGGAGACTACAATGAGCAGTTCTTC. The V and J genes are TRBV5-1 and TRBJ2-1; unclear D gene. The CDR3 has 16 amino acids. V was trimmed by 4 bases and J by 3 bases, leaving 17 bases between them. Germline CDR1 is SGHRS and CDR2 is YFSETQ. The full variable domain, completed using reference TRBV5-1 and TRBJ2-1, is KAGVTQTPRYLIKTRGQQVTLSCSPISGHRSVSWYQQTPGQGLQFLFEYFSETQRNKGNFPGRFSGRQFSNSRSEMNVSTLELGDSALYLCASSRTSVGDYNEQFFGPGTRLTVL.

The V and J genes are TRBV19 and TRBJ1-5, with TRBD1 as a possible D gene (6 bases). Trimming removed 6 bases at V and 0 bases at J, with 12 bases between. The germline CDR1 and CDR2 sequences are LNHDA and SQIVND (reference sequence). The CDR3 is 15 residues long. CDR3 nucleotide sequence: TGTGCCAGTAGCGGACAGTTGTATAGCAATCAGCCCCAGCATTTT. Amino acid sequence: CASSGQLYSNQPQHF.

The table lists this clonotype with many counts. V gene TRBV7-2 combines with J gene TRBJ2-7, with no clear D. Deletions cut 1 base from V and 6 bases from J, with 10 bases between. Germline V CDR1 and CDR2: SGHTA, FQGNSA. The CDR3 is 13 residues long. Here the CDR3 reads CASSLVATSEQYV. The CDR3 region has the DNA TGTGCCAGCAGCTTAGTTGCGACATCCGAGCAGTACGTC.

The V call is TRBV13, the J call TRBJ1-6, with unresolved D. The V end lost 5 bases, the J end lost 10 bases, and 15 bases lay between the germline ends. This CDR3 spans 14 amino acids. Germline-derived CDR1 and CDR2 are PRHDT and FYEKMQ (reference sequence). The CDR3 nucleotides are TGTGCCAGCAGCAGCAGGAACGCGAGGTCACCCCTCCACTTT. It encodes CASSSRNARSPLHF.

This clonotype was seen a few times. The V and J genes are TRBV12-3 or TRBV12-4 and TRBJ2-5; D not resolved. This CDR3 comprises 15 residues. V was shortened by 3 bases and J by 3 bases, with 14 bases between the two germline ends. CDR3 sequence reads: CASSLPWTAKETQYF. CDR3 DNA sequence: TGTGCCAGCAGTTTGCCCTGGACGGCAAAAGAGACCCAGTACTTC.

The chain uses TRBV5-1 and TRBJ2-1; 10 bases map to TRBD1. Germline V gives CDR1 SGHRS, CDR2 YFSETQ. The CDR3 is 16 residues long. The V gene end was trimmed by 0 bases and the J gene end by 1 base; junction bases not matched to a gene: 1. CDR3 sequence: CASSLGDRGSYNEQFF. The DNA of the CDR3 is TGCGCCAGCAGCTTGGGGGACAGGGGATCCTACAATGAGCAGTTCTTC.

Many counts were recorded for this clonotype. V is TRBV5-1 and J is TRBJ2-7, with TRBD1 as a possible D gene (6 bases). The CDR3 consists of 13 residues. Germline lookup yields CDR1 SGHRS and CDR2 YFSETQ. V was cut by 5 bases and J by 2 bases, with 11 bases left in between. Here the CDR3 DNA reads TGCGCCAGCAGTGCCAGGGGAACCTACGAGCAGTACTTC. Translation: CASSARGTYEQYF.

In its sample, this clonotype was seen many times. The chain carries TRBV7-9 and TRBJ2-1; maybe TRBD2 (6 bases). Trimming stripped 5 bases from V and 1 base from J, with 9 bases between. Germline CDR1 and CDR2: SEHNR and FQNEAQ (reference sequence). The CDR3 loop spans 14 amino acids. The CDR3 DNA is TGTGCCAGCAGCGCGGGGAATTCCTACAATGAGCAGTTCTTC. Protein sequence: CASSAGNSYNEQFF.

This clonotype was seen more than once but under ten times. A single base separates this from a much larger clone, so it may be a read error. The gene calls are TRBV7-9 and TRBJ2-7; perhaps D is TRBD1 or TRBD2 (5 bases each). The V gene lost 7 bases and the J gene lost 3 bases, with 10 bases spanning the gap. The length of the CDR3 is 12 residues. CDR1 is SEHNR, CDR2 FQNEAQ, per germline (reference sequence). The CDR3 nucleotides read TGTGCCAGCACCCCTGGGGGCTACGAGCAGTACTTC. Translation gives CASTPGGYEQYF.

This clonotype showed up just a few times. This rearrangement joins TRBV23-1 to TRBJ1-5, with 8 positions matching TRBD1. TRBV23-1 is an open reading frame, and its role is uncertain. V dropped 5 bases and J dropped 6; count of bases not matched to a gene: 3. CDR3 length: 13 amino acids. This CDR3 reads CASSTQGVQPQHF. The CDR3 nucleotides read TGCGCCAGCAGTACACAGGGGGTTCAGCCCCAGCATTTT.

This clonotype was counted many times. The chain carries TRBV7-2 and TRBJ2-2, with 9 bases fitting TRBD1. V trimming: 3 bases; J trimming: 5 bases; junction bases outside the gene matches: 4. The germline gives CDR1 SGHTA, CDR2 FQGNSA. The CDR3 contains 15 residues. The CDR3 DNA sequence: TGTGCCAGCAGCTTCGGGACAGGGACTACCGGGGAGCTGTTTTTT. It translates to CASSFGTGTTGELFF.